This TCR beta chain was recorded in a study of T-cell memory formation after mild COVID-19. The overall study: Clustering of TCRs was largely donor specific. Findings and caveats of the study: Nothing confirmed that second-wave clones peaking on day 37 were specific for SARS-CoV-2. Largely, contracting CD4+ clones fell within CM and EM, and contracting CD8+ clones within EMRA. Memory from before infection featured some responding clones, which suggests cross-reactive memory joined.

Note on this clonotype: What it recognizes is unknown.

One entry per CDR3 protein results from TCRdb running MiXCR on the 5' RACE reads. The repertoire includes a few hundred thousand distinct CDR3 sequences, around 15% of them detected once, and more than 20% sits in the top ten. The germline CDR1 and CDR2 sequences are SGHTA and FQGNSA. The V gene end was trimmed by 5 bases and the J gene end by 3 bases; junction bases not matched to a gene: 6. The CDR3 runs to 15 residues. The chain is built from TRBV7-2 and TRBJ2-3, with 9 bases fitting TRBD1. Sequencing was carried out using PBMCs or a T cell subset sorted from them (not recorded which). The clonotype originates from a man between 18 and 35 years old who had mild COVID-19 (a few samples of this study predate the infection). Cell type and time point are not known. CDR3 nucleotide sequence: TGTGCCAGCAGCCACGGACAGGGGAGGACAGATACGCAGTATTTT. This gives the protein CASSHGQGRTDTQYF.